The source of this T cell receptor beta chain is a study of blood T cell repertoires in COVID-19. Whole-study context: Some COVID-19 samples were acute and others convalescent; all came from the United States, Italy and Spain. From T cells, B-cell-depleted T cells, or PBMCs came the material, which was cDNA or gDNA.

V trimming: 4 bases; J trimming: 2 bases; junction bases outside the gene matches: 7. The CDR3 consists of 17 residues. Germline assignment: CDR1 SGHRS and CDR2 YFSETQ. As handled by the study authors: Estimation of nucleated cell counts was performed using reference gene primer amplification. Assay: immunoSEQ multiplex PCR; the TCRdb copy retains only in-frame clones and omits some. The V and J calls and the clone size are those of that table, but D and trimming were determined from the DNA. The sample lists tens of thousands of clones, approximately 90% occurring once. This TCR was sampled from a human donor with active COVID-19. The donor label of this sample is uncertain. Sample: peripheral blood. The rearrangement joins TRBV5-1 to TRBJ2-7; 15 positions match TRBD2. This CDR3 is CASSPGTSGGITYEQYF. For the CDR3, the DNA is TGCGCCAGCAGCCCGGGGACTAGCGGGGGGATTACCTACGAGCAGTACTTC.